The 13 T cell receptor beta chains reported below all come from one sample, sequenced in a study of cytomegalovirus exposure and HLA in healthy donors. Clones were sequenced by immunoSEQ multiplex PCR, and TCRdb holds only the in-frame ones, with some missing. Here the sample spans a few hundred thousand clones, around 85% being singletons. Sequenced input: PBMCs. The receptors here all came from a woman between 18 and 30 years old in good health and CMV-seronegative.

The chain joins TRBV4-3 to TRBJ2-6; D might be TRBD2 (5 bases). CDR1 and CDR2 (germline): LGHNA, YSLEER. The CDR3 runs to 20 residues. The ends were cut back, 0 bases at V and 0 bases at J, with 18 bases in the middle. The CDR3 DNA reads TGCGCCAGCAGCCAAGATCTAGGAGGATCCTTGAGCTCTGGGGCCAACGTCCTGACTTTC. Translating it yields CASSQDLGGSLSSGANVLTF.

This chain links TRBV28 with TRBJ2-7; a weak D match, TRBD2 (7 bases). This CDR3 spans 14 amino acids. Germline CDR1 and CDR2: MDHEN and SYDVKM. The V gene lost 5 bases and the J gene lost 0 bases, with 11 bases spanning the gap. The DNA of the CDR3 is TGTGCCAGCAGTACAGGGAGGGACTCCTACGAGCAGTACTTC. Translating it yields CASSTGRDSYEQYF. The complete variable domain, with remaining parts taken from reference TRBV28 and TRBJ2-7, reads DVKVTQSSRYLVKRTGEKVFLECVQDMDHENMFWYRQDPGLGLRLIYFSYDVKMKEKGDIPEGYSVSREKKERFSLILESASTNQTSMYLCASSTGRDSYEQYFGPGTRLTVT.

The chain carries TRBV4-1 and TRBJ1-5, with TRBD1 identical over 7 bases. This CDR3 region has 16 residues. V shed 1 base and J 6 bases; nucleotides not matched to a gene: 9. Looked up from germline, CDR1 is MGHRA and CDR2 is YSYEKL. The CDR3 protein is CASSQGKGGDGQPQHF. The CDR3 DNA sequence: TGCGCCAGCAGCCAAGGAAAAGGGGGCGATGGTCAGCCCCAGCATTTT.

The chain is built from TRBV30 and TRBJ1-3; no clear D gene. The CDR3 contains 12 residues. The germline V gene has CDR1 GTSNPN and CDR2 SVGIG (reference sequence). V was cut by 5 bases and J by 1 base, with 6 bases left in between. CDR3 loop: CAWAESGNTIYF. As DNA, the CDR3 is TGTGCCTGGGCGGAGTCTGGAAACACCATATATTTT.

CDR3 DNA sequence: TGCAGCACCCGAGGAGTTTCCCTCTATGGCTACACCTTC. It yields the protein CSTRGVSLYGYTF. The genes are TRBV29-1 and TRBJ1-2, with D hard to call. There are 13 residues in the CDR3. V was clipped by 8 bases and J by 4 bases, with 17 bases between them. Looked up from germline, CDR1 is SQVTM and CDR2 is ANQGSEA.

This clone was recorded only once. The CDR3 DNA is TGTGCCAGCAGTTACTCCTACTCCCAGGGTTGGGGAAAACTGTTTTTT. It yields the protein CASSYSYSQGWGKLFF. J is TRBJ1-4 and V is TRBV6-6; weak D call: TRBD1 (5 bases). Trimming stripped 0 bases from V and 10 bases from J, with 18 bases between. The germline gives CDR1 MNHNY, CDR2 SVGAGI (reference sequence). This CDR3 contains 16 residues.

On this clone: One end of the junction fails to match germline, which may point to a read error. V and J are TRBV7-7 and TRBJ1-4; no clear D. The CDR3 sequence is 14 residues long. Germline values: CDR1 SSHAT, CDR2 FNYEAQ (reference sequence). CDR3 region: CASSAQLTGEKLFF. Here the CDR3 DNA reads TGTGCTAGCAGCGCACAGCTTACTGGAGAAAAACTGTTTTTT. The complete variable domain, with remaining parts taken from reference TRBV7-7 and TRBJ1-4, reads GAGVSQSPRYKVTKRGQDVTLRCDPISSHATLYWYQQALGQGPEFLTYFNYEAQPDKSGLPSDRFSAERPEGSISTLTIQRTEQRDSAMYRCASSAQLTGEKLFFGSGTQLSVL.

J is TRBJ2-2 and V is TRBV25-1; weak D call: TRBD1 (5 bases). V shed 6 bases and J shed 3 bases, with 11 bases lying between them. Germline loops: CDR1 MGHDK, CDR2 SYGVNS. The CDR3 totals 14 residues. As DNA, the CDR3 is TGTGCCAGCAGAATCGAAGGGGACACCGGGGAGCTGTTTTTT. This translates into CASRIEGDTGELFF.

The chain combines TRBV6-5 with TRBJ1-2; the D gene is possibly TRBD1 (5 bases). Trimming pared 3 bases from V and 6 bases from J, leaving 17 bases between. Germline lookup yields CDR1 MNHEY and CDR2 SVGAGI. The CDR3 is 15 residues long. CDR3 region: CASSYGGGISDGYTF. DNA of the CDR3: TGTGCCAGCAGTTATGGGGGAGGAATATCCGATGGCTACACCTTC.

The chain carries TRBV19 and TRBJ1-5; TRBD1 is a possible D gene (6 bases). The germline V gene encodes CDR1 LNHDA and CDR2 SQIVND (reference sequence). This CDR3 spans 13 amino acids. Trimming removed 3 bases from V and 6 bases from J, with 9 bases in between. This CDR3 is CASSMGGLQPQHF. CDR3 in DNA: TGTGCCAGTAGTATGGGGGGGCTTCAGCCCCAGCATTTT.

J is TRBJ1-2 and V is TRBV29-1; D remains unclear. The CDR3 is 13 residues long. Trimming took off 6 bases at V and 7 bases at J, with 18 bases between the two ends. CDR1 SQVTM and CDR2 ANQGSEA come from the germline V gene. The CDR3 sequence: CSVLREGLVGYTF. The CDR3 bases are TGCAGCGTCCTCCGTGAGGGTTTGGTTGGCTACACCTTC.

The chain is built from TRBV27 and TRBJ1-1, with TRBD1 matching 9 bases. The CDR3 is 12 amino acids. Looked up from germline, CDR1 is MNHEY and CDR2 is SMNVEV (reference sequence). Losses at the gene ends were 7 bases for V and 10 bases for J; bases not matched to a gene: 7. CDR3 nucleotides: TGTGCCAGCAAGGGACAGGGAATCATAGCTTTCTTT. The encoded protein is CASKGQGIIAFF.

This rearrangement joins TRBV18 to TRBJ2-5, with 10 bases fitting TRBD1. Germline V gene sequence: CDR1 KGHSH, CDR2 LQKENI. V shed 4 bases, J shed 4 bases, and the junction held 6 bases outside the gene matches. The CDR3 covers 15 residues. The CDR3 nucleotides are TGTGCCAGCTCACAAGGACAGGGGGTGGGAGAGACCCAGTACTTC. Its protein product is CASSQGQGVGETQYF.